This entry is about one T cell receptor (beta chain). Source study methods: By means of reference gene primer amplification, nucleated cell counts were estimated. Data came from immunoSEQ multiplex PCR; TCRdb stores just in-frame clones and leaves some out. V, J and clone size are taken as reported in that table, and D and trimming were inferred from the DNA itself. The sample shows more than 200,000 clones, around 80% of them seen only once. This entry is derived from a study of blood T cell repertoires in COVID-19. At the level of the study: The study drew acute and convalescent COVID-19 samples from the United States, Italy and Spain.

This CDR3 contains 14 residues. J lost 0 bases, V lost 7 bases, and 4 bases had no gene match. The germline V gene has CDR1 SNHLY and CDR2 FYNNEI. What was sequenced was peripheral blood. This TCR derives from a man between 35 and 55 years old with active or convalescent COVID-19. The chain joins TRBV2 to TRBJ2-3; 7 positions match TRBD2. The CDR3, as DNA: TGTGCCAGCACCGACGGGGGGAGCACAGATACGCAGTATTTT. This codes for CASTDGGSTDTQYF.